A single sample gave rise to the 2 T cell receptor beta chains below, sequenced in a study of a mutant IDH1 vaccine in newly diagnosed glioma. The sample's time point: week 35, safety follow-up. Vaccinated patients received 300 ug of mutant IDH1 20-mer peptide per dose, with topical imiquimod. Libraries were prepared by immunoSEQ multiplex PCR; TCRdb keeps only in-frame clonotypes and omits some of them. The data show 41,000 or so clones, roughly nine tenths seen once. These TCRs are of unknown antigen specificity. This specimen consisted of PBMCs, obtained from a glioma patient whose treatment included an IDH1 peptide vaccine. The source of these receptors is a man aged 35 to 55 with glioma.

The V call is TRBV5-6, the J call TRBJ2-3; possible D gene TRBD1, 5 bases. Trimming cost V 0 bases and J 2 bases, with 7 bases left between them. CDR1 SGHDT and CDR2 YYEEEE come from the germline V gene. The CDR3 has 14 residues. CDR3 sequence (DNA): TGTGCCAGCAGCTTGGGCAGGGCCACAGATACGCAGTATTTT. It codes for CASSLGRATDTQYF.

A single count supports this clone. The V and J genes are TRBV28 and TRBJ2-1; 9 nucleotides line up with TRBD2. The CDR3 spans 13 residues. Germline trimming cut 5 bases from V and 6 bases from J; bases unmatched to any gene: 2. CDR1 MDHEN and CDR2 SYDVKM come from the germline V gene. The CDR3, as DNA: TGTGCCAGCAGTGGAGCGGGGGGCAATGAGCAGTTCTTC. Protein product: CASSGAGGNEQFF.